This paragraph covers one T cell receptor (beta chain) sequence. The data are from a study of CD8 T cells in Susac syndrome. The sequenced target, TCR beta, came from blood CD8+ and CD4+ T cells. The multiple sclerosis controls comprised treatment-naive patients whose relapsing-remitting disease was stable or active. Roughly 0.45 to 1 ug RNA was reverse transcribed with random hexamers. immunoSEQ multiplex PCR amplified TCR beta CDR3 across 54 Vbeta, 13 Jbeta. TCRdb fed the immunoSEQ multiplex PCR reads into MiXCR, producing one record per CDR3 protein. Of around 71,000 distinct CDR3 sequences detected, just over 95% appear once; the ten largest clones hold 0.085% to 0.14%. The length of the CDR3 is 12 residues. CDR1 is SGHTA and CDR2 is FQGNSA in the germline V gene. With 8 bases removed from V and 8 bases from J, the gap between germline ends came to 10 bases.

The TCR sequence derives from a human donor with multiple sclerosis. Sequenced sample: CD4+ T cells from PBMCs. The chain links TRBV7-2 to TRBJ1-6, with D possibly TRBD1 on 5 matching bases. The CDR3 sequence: CASRRVDSPLHF. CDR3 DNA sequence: TGTGCCAGCCGCAGGGTAGATTCACCCCTCCACTTT.